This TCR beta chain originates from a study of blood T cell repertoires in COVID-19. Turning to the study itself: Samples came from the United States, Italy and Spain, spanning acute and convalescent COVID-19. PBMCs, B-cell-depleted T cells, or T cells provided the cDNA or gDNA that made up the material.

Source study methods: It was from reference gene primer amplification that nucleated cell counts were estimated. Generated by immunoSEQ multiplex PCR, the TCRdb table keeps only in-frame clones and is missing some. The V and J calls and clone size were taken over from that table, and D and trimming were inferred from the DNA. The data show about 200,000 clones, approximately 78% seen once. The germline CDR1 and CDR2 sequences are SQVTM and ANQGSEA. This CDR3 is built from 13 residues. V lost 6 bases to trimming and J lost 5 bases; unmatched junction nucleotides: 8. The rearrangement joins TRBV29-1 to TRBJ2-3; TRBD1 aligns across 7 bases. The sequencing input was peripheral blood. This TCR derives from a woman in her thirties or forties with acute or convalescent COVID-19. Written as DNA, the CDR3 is TGCAGCGTGATTAGGGGGCTTGGAGATACGCAGTATTTT. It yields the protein CSVIRGLGDTQYF.